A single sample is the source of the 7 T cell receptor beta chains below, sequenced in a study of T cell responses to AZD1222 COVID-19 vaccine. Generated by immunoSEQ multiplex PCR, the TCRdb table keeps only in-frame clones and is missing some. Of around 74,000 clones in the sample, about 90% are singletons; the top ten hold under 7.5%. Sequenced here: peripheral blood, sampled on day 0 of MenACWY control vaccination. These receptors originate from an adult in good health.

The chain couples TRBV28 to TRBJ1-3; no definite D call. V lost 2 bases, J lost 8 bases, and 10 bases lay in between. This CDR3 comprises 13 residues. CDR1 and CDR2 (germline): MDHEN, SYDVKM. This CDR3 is CASSLVHGHTIYF. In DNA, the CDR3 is TGTGCCAGCAGTTTAGTCCACGGACACACCATATATTTT.

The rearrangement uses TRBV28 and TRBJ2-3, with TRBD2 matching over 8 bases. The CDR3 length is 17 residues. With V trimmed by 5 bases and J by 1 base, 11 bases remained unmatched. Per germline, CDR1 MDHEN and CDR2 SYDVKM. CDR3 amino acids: CASSPPESGGGTDTQYF. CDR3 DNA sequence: TGTGCCAGCAGTCCCCCAGAGAGCGGGGGAGGCACAGATACGCAGTATTTT.

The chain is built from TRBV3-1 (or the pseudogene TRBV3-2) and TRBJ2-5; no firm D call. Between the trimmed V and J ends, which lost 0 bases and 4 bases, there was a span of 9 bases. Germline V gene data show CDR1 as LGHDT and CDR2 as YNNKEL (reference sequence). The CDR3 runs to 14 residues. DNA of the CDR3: TGTGCCAGCAGCCAAGATGGCCCGATAGAGACCCAGTACTTC. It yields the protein CASSQDGPIETQYF.

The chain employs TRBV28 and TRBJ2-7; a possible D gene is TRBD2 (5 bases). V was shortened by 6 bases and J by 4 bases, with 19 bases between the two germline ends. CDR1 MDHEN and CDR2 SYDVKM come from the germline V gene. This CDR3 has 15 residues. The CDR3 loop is CASSPRGRKIYEQYF. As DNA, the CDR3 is TGTGCCAGCAGCCCTCGGGGAAGGAAGATATACGAGCAGTACTTC.

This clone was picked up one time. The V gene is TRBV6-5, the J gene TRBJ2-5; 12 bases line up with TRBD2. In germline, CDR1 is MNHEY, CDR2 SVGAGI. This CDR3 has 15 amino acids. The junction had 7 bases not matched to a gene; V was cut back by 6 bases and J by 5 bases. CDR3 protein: CASRPLAGGQETQYF. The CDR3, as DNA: TGTGCCAGCAGACCGCTAGCGGGAGGGCAGGAGACCCAGTACTTC.

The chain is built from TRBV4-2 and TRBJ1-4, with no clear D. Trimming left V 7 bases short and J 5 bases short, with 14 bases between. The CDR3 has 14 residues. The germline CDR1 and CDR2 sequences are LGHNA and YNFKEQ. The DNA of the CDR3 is TGTGCCAGCAACCTCGAGATCGGAAATGAAAAACTGTTTTTT. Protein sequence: CASNLEIGNEKLFF.

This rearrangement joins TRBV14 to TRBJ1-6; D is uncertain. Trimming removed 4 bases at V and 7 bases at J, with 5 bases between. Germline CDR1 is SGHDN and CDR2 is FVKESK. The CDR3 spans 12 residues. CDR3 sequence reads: CASSPGNSPLHF. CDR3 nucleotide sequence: TGTGCCAGCAGCCCCGGAAATTCACCCCTCCACTTT.